Given below is one T cell receptor (beta chain) in context. The antigen remains undetermined. The repertoire was sequenced with immunoSEQ multiplex PCR; TCRdb's copy has only in-frame clones and lacks some. The repertoire includes 110,000 to 150,000 clones, roughly 93% of them detected once, and around 10% sits in the top ten. The data were obtained in a study of T cell responses to AZD1222 COVID-19 vaccine. Overall study results and limits: Of spike-specific TCRs, nearly half reportedly target regions left unmutated in variants. Donor demographics were predominantly white British with a female majority; clonal diversity may be underestimated.

The receptor's source is an adult who had recovered from COVID-19. The material was peripheral blood, obtained after recovery from COVID-19.

CDR3 DNA: TGTGCCAGCAGTTTTAGGAGCCTTTCCTATGGCTACACCTTC. Encoded protein: CASSFRSLSYGYTF. The rearrangement uses TRBV28 and TRBJ1-2; D gene ambiguous. The CDR3 runs 14 residues. The ends were cut back, 3 bases at V and 4 bases at J, with 12 bases in the middle. Per germline, CDR1 MDHEN and CDR2 SYDVKM.